Shown below are 23 T cell receptor beta chains from a single sample sequenced in a study of control samples from healthy donors and cancer patients. Method: immunoSEQ multiplex PCR; TCRdb's copy keeps in-frame clones and lacks some. The table has roughly 130,000 clones, 70% to 90% seen once. The specimen sequenced was blood. Receptor source: a man between 45 and 60 years old in good health.

J is TRBJ1-1 and V is TRBV18, with D possibly being TRBD1 (5 bases). The CDR3 has 14 residues. Trimming took 3 bases from V and 1 from J, leaving 9 bases between them. Germline assignment: CDR1 KGHSH and CDR2 LQKENI. Here the CDR3 DNA reads TGTGCCAGCTCACCGGGACCCCGGAACACTGAAGCTTTCTTT. Protein product: CASSPGPRNTEAFF.

As to this clone: A much larger clone differs from this one at a single base, so this may be a read error. The chain carries TRBV12-3 or TRBV12-4 and TRBJ1-1; D is uncertain. The CDR3 runs 11 residues. Trimming shortened V by 6 bases and J by 0 bases, and 2 bases separated the two germline ends. The CDR3 sequence is CASRMNTEAFF. The CDR3 coding sequence is TGTGCCAGCAGAATGAACACTGAAGCTTTCTTT.

A single count supports this clone. This chain connects TRBV7-9 to TRBJ2-5; maybe TRBD1 (6 bases). Trimming removed 7 bases from V and 3 bases from J, with 12 bases in between. The CDR3 covers 13 residues. The germline V gene has CDR1 SEHNR and CDR2 FQNEAQ (reference sequence). The CDR3 sequence is CASTHHREETQYF. The CDR3 nucleotides read TGTGCCAGCACCCACCACAGGGAAGAGACCCAGTACTTC.

This clone was found a few times. The chain carries TRBV3-1 (or the pseudogene TRBV3-2) and TRBJ1-4, with D maybe TRBD1 (5 bases). Germline V gene data show CDR1 as LGHDT and CDR2 as YNNKEL (reference sequence). The CDR3 loop spans 15 amino acids. Trimming left V 4 bases short and J 10 bases short, with 19 bases between. CDR3 region: CASSPRTGELGKLFF. In DNA, the CDR3 is TGTGCCAGCAGCCCTCGGACGGGGGAGTTGGGAAAACTGTTTTTT.

The V and J genes are TRBV6-5 and TRBJ1-5, with a possible D match to TRBD1 (6 bases). V lost 8 bases, J lost 4 bases, and 15 bases lay in between. The CDR3 length is 14 residues. Per germline, CDR1 MNHEY and CDR2 SVGAGI. The CDR3 protein is CASGAGASNQPQHF. CDR3 bases: TGTGCCAGCGGGGCAGGGGCTAGTAATCAGCCCCAGCATTTT.

This sequence joins TRBV10-3 and TRBJ2-5; D may correspond to TRBD1 or TRBD2 (7 bases each). Trimming removed 3 bases from V and 5 bases from J, with 16 bases in between. The CDR3 runs to 15 residues. CDR1 and CDR2 (germline): ENHRY, SYGVKD. CDR3 coding DNA: TGTGCCATCAGTGATTTTGGGGGGGGACAGGAGACCCAGTACTTC. Protein product: CAISDFGGGQETQYF.

The CDR3 protein is CASSEGTGGLAKNIQYF. The CDR3 coding sequence is TGTGCCAGCAGTGAGGGGACAGGGGGACTAGCCAAAAACATTCAGTACTTC. The rearrangement uses TRBV2 and TRBJ2-4, with 11 positions matching TRBD1. The germline V gene has CDR1 SNHLY and CDR2 FYNNEI. With 3 bases clipped from V and 0 bases from J, the junction kept 4 bases outside the gene matches. CDR3 length: 17 residues.

This rearrangement joins TRBV29-1 to TRBJ1-2, with 7 bases aligning to TRBD1. Losses at the gene ends were 3 bases for V and 8 bases for J; bases not matched to a gene: 15. CDR3 size: 15 residues. The germline CDR1 and CDR2 sequences are SQVTM and ANQGSEA. The CDR3 here is CSVERPTGPRGGYTF. The CDR3 DNA is TGCAGCGTTGAGCGTCCGACAGGGCCTAGAGGGGGCTACACCTTC.

This chain joins TRBV3-1 (or the pseudogene TRBV3-2) and TRBJ2-2; D may be TRBD2 (5 bases). V lost 4 bases and J 5 bases, leaving 14 bases between the germline ends. The CDR3 is 15 amino acids. CDR1 LGHDT and CDR2 YNNKEL come from the germline V gene (reference sequence). CDR3 protein: CASSRLGSGTGELFF. The CDR3 region has the DNA TGTGCCAGCAGCCGTCTAGGATCGGGGACCGGGGAGCTGTTTTTT.

The V call is TRBV15, the J call TRBJ2-5, with no clear D. The germline V and J ends were trimmed by 1 base and 1 base, with 10 bases remaining between them. Per the germline V gene, CDR1 is LNHNV and CDR2 is YYDKDF (reference sequence). The CDR3 is made up of 15 amino acids. The chain's CDR3 is CATSRVRGIQETQYF. The DNA for the CDR3 is TGTGCCACCAGCAGAGTGAGAGGAATCCAAGAGACCCAGTACTTC.

The gene calls are TRBV6-5 and TRBJ2-3; D remains ambiguous. Trimming removed 0 bases at V and 5 bases at J, with 6 bases between. CDR3 length: 13 residues. Per the germline V gene, CDR1 is MNHEY and CDR2 is SVGAGI. The CDR3 spells CASSYSLIDTQYF. The DNA of the CDR3 is TGTGCCAGCAGTTACTCGTTGATAGATACGCAGTATTTT.

DNA of the CDR3: TGTGCCAGCTCCATGGAAGGTTCGCTCGCCGAGCAGTACTTC. It codes for CASSMEGSLAEQYF. V and J are TRBV11-3 and TRBJ2-7; no reliable D call. There are 14 residues in the CDR3. The germline V gene encodes CDR1 SGHNT and CDR2 YENEEA. V gave up 8 bases and J gave up 6 bases, with 20 bases separating them.

The chain has TRBV18 and TRBJ1-6, with 7 bases fitting TRBD1. Germline V gene lookup returns CDR1 KGHSH and CDR2 LQKENI. J gave up 8 bases and V 6 bases, and 22 bases lay outside the gene matches. CDR3 length: 19 residues. DNA for the CDR3: TGTGCCAGCTCGTTCAGAGATCGACAGGGCAGGGAAGTCTATTCACCCCTCCACTTT. As protein: CASSFRDRQGREVYSPLHF.

This clone appeared once. The rearrangement links TRBV7-3 to TRBJ1-1; D is undetermined. V lost 4 bases and J 7 bases, leaving 10 bases between the germline ends. Germline values: CDR1 SGHTA, CDR2 FQGTGA. This CDR3 has 12 amino acids. The CDR3 DNA follows: TGTGCCAGCAGCTCACACCGTGGTGAAGCTTTCTTT. Its translation: CASSSHRGEAFF.

The CDR3 DNA follows: TGTGCCAGCAGCTTAGAGGGTCGGCCTGGCAATGAGCAGTTCTTC. This codes for CASSLEGRPGNEQFF. The chain has TRBV11-2 and TRBJ2-1; D call uncertain. Trimming took 0 bases from V and 6 from J, leaving 12 bases between them. CDR3 size: 15 residues. Germline V lookup: CDR1 SGHAT, CDR2 FQNNGV.

The chain joins TRBV19 to TRBJ1-3; D may be TRBD1 (6 bases). Trimming removed 3 bases from V and 0 bases from J, with 12 bases in between. Germline V CDR1 and CDR2: LNHDA, SQIVND (reference sequence). This CDR3 is built from 16 residues. The CDR3 loop is CASSILGTRSGNTIYF. In DNA form, the CDR3 reads TGTGCCAGTAGTATCTTGGGGACACGCTCTGGAAACACCATATATTTT. The full variable domain, in which reference TRBV19 and TRBJ1-3 provide the parts outside the CDR3, is DGGITQSPKYLFRKEGQNVTLSCEQNLNHDAMYWYRQDPGQGLRLIYYSQIVNDFQKGDIAEGYSVSREKKESFPLTVTSAQKNPTAFYLCASSILGTRSGNTIYFGEGSWLTVV.

The rearrangement uses TRBV4-2 and TRBJ2-3; 12 bases fit TRBD2. From germline, CDR1 is LGHNA and CDR2 YNFKEQ. The CDR3 runs to 17 residues. Germline trimming cut 4 bases from V and 4 bases from J; bases unmatched to any gene: 9. The CDR3, as DNA: TGTGCCAGCAGCCCTGGGGCTAGCGGGGGGGTCGCAGATACGCAGTATTTT. Translated, it gives CASSPGASGGVADTQYF.

The chain's CDR3 is CSAREGVEQYF. The CDR3 DNA is TGCAGTGCTAGAGAGGGGGTCGAGCAGTACTTC. The chain couples TRBV20-1 to TRBJ2-7; D is possibly TRBD1 or TRBD2 (5 bases each). In germline, CDR1 is DFQATT, CDR2 SNEGSKA (reference sequence). The ends were cut back, 0 bases at V and 6 bases at J, with 6 bases in the middle. The CDR3 extends over 11 amino acids.

The rearrangement links TRBV2 to TRBJ1-5; 7 positions agree with TRBD1. With 4 bases clipped from V and 2 bases from J, the junction kept 5 bases outside the gene matches. Germline V gene sequence: CDR1 SNHLY, CDR2 FYNNEI. The CDR3 consists of 15 residues. In DNA form, the CDR3 reads TGTGCCAGCAGTGCGGGGACAGCGGGCAATCAGCCCCAGCATTTT. Its protein product is CASSAGTAGNQPQHF. Looking up the rest from reference TRBV2 and TRBJ1-5 gives the full variable domain: EPEVTQTPSHQVTQMGQEVILRCVPISNHLYFYWYRQILGQKVEFLVSFYNNEISEKSEIFDDQFSVERPDGSNFTLKIRSTKLEDSAMYFCASSAGTAGNQPQHFGDGTRLSIL.

In DNA, the CDR3 is TGTGCCAGCAGCCCGGGGGCGGGACAGCCAGAGACCCAGTACTTC. Amino acid sequence: CASSPGAGQPETQYF. The V and J genes are TRBV11-3 and TRBJ2-5; tentative D call: TRBD1 (7 bases). The CDR3 totals 15 residues. The V gene lost 5 bases and the J gene lost 4 bases, with 17 bases spanning the gap. The germline V gene encodes CDR1 SGHNT and CDR2 YENEEA.

The V and J genes are TRBV6-6 and TRBJ1-5; D remains ambiguous. Looked up from germline, CDR1 is MNHNY and CDR2 is SVGAGI (reference sequence). The CDR3 contains 14 residues. Trimming shortened V by 0 bases and J by 5 bases, and 8 bases separated the two germline ends. The CDR3 coding sequence is TGTGCCAGCAGTTACTCGTCTCAGTATCAGCCCCAGCATTTT. Its translation: CASSYSSQYQPQHF.

With respect to this clone: This same CDR3 is encoded by further DNA sequences in the sample. V is TRBV5-4 and J is TRBJ2-2, with D possibly matching TRBD2 (5 bases). Deletions cut 1 base from V and 6 bases from J, with 7 bases between. The germline V gene encodes CDR1 SGHNT and CDR2 YYREEE (reference sequence). The CDR3 spans 13 residues. As DNA, the CDR3 is TGTGCCAGCAGCTTGTCGGAGGCCGGGGAGCTGTTTTTT. Translated: CASSLSEAGELFF.

The rearrangement links TRBV5-4 to TRBJ2-1, with a tentative D call TRBD1 (5 bases). This CDR3 is 17 amino acids long. Trimming pared 4 bases from V and 0 bases from J, leaving 17 bases between. The germline CDR1 and CDR2 sequences are SGHNT and YYREEE (reference sequence). This chain's CDR3 is CASSPAAGKSSYNEQFF. The CDR3 DNA reads as TGTGCCAGCAGCCCCGCCGCAGGGAAGAGCTCCTACAATGAGCAGTTCTTC.